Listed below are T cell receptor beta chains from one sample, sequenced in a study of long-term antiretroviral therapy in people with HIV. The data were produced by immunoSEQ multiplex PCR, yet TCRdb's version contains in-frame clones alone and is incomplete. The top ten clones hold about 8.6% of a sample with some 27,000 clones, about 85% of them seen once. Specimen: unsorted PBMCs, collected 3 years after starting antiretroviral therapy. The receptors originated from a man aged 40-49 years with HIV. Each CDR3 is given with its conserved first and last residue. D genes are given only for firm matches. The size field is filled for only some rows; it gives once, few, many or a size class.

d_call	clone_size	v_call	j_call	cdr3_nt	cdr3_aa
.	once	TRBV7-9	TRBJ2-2	TGTGCCAGCAGCTTAGCGAGGGGTGTCGGGGAGCTGTTTTTT	CASSLARGVGELFF
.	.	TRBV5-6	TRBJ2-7	TGTGCCAGCAGCTTGGGCTACGAGCAGTACTTC	CASSLGYEQYF
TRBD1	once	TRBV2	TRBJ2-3	TGTGCCAGCAGATCCAACAGGGGTAGCACAGATACGCAGTATTTT	CASRSNRGSTDTQYF
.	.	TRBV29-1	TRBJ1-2	TGCAGCGTTGAACCCAGGATTAACTATGGCTACACCTTC	CSVEPRINYGYTF
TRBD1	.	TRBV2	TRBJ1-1	TGTGCCAGCAGTGATTCGACAGGGTGGGGAGGAGCTTTCTTT	CASSDSTGWGGAFF
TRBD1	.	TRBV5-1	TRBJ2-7	TGCGCCAGCAGGACAGGGATCACCGACAAGGGTGGCGAGCAGTACTTC	CASRTGITDKGGEQYF
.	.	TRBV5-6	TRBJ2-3	TGTGCCAGCAGCTTGGGGGACGGGCTAGATACGCAGTATTTT	CASSLGDGLDTQYF
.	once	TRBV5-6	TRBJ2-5	TGTGCCAGCAGCTTGGGTACGATTCAAGAGACCCAGTACTTC	CASSLGTIQETQYF
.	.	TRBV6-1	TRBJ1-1	TGTGCCAGCCCCTCGAACACTGAAGCTTTCTTT	CASPSNTEAFF
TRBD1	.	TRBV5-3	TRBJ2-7	TGTGCCAGATGGCCCGCGGGACAGGGGCCAACCCTCACCGTCGAGCAGTACTTC	CARWPAGQGPTLTVEQYF
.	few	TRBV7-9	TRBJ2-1	TGTGCCAGCAGCCCAACCTCGGGACCCCGGAGGTTCTTC	CASSPTSGPRRFF
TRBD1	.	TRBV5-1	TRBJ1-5	TGCGCCAGCAGCTTGGGAGGGGGCTATCAGCCCCAGCATTTT	CASSLGGGYQPQHF
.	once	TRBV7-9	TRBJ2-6	TGTGCCAGCAGCTTACCCAGGTCAATCTCTGGGGCCAACGTCCTGACTTTC	CASSLPRSISGANVLTF
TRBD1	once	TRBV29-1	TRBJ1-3	TGCAGCGTTGAAGAGACAGGGGAGGCAGACACCATATATTTT	CSVEETGEADTIYF
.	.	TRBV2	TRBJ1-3	TGTGCCAGCAGGCGGGACTTCTCTGGAAACACCATATATTTT	CASRRDFSGNTIYF
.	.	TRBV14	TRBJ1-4	TGTGCCAGCAGCCAAGATTGGGGACATTCAACTAATGAAAAACTGTTTTTT	CASSQDWGHSTNEKLFF
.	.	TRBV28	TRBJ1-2	TGTGCCAGCACTCCATGGAGAGTGGCTCCGGTCCGGGGCTACACCTTC	CASTPWRVAPVRGYTF
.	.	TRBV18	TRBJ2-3	TGTGCCAGCTCGTATCAGGGATCCGGCACAGATACGCAGTATTTT	CASSYQGSGTDTQYF
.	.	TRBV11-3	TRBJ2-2	TGTGCCAGCAGCTTAGTCCCCGAATCCGGGGAGCTGTTTTTT	CASSLVPESGELFF
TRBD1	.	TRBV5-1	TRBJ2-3	TGCGCCAGCAGCATGCTGGGGGGGACAGGGGGAGCGGATACGCAGTATTTT	CASSMLGGTGGADTQYF
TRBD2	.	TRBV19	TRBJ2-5	TGTGCCAGTAGTATAGTGGGACTACCGCGGGAGACCCAGTACTTC	CASSIVGLPRETQYF
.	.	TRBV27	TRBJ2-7	TGTGCCAGCAGTTTGTTCTACAGCTCCTACGAGCAGTACTTC	CASSLFYSSYEQYF
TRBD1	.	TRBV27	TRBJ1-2	TGTGCCACCGCGACAGGGGGCGAATTTGGCTACACCTTC	CATATGGEFGYTF
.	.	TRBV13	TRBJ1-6	TGTGCCACGGCCCTCCGGGACGCCCTATTGTCACCCCTCCACTTT	CATALRDALLSPLHF
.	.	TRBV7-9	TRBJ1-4	TGTGCCAGCAGCTTAGGTCTGGCGGGGCCTTCAACTAATGAAAAACTGTTTTTT	CASSLGLAGPSTNEKLFF
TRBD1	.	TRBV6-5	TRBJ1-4	TGTGCCAGCAGTTACGCGGCAGGGGGCGAAAAACTGTTTTTT	CASSYAAGGEKLFF
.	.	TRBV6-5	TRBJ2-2	TGTGCCAGCAGATCACTCTCCTACACCGGGGAGCTGTTTTTT	CASRSLSYTGELFF
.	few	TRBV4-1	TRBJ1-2	TGCGCCAGCAGCCAAGATTCATTCAACTATGGCTACACCTTC	CASSQDSFNYGYTF
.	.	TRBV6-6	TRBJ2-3	TGTGCCAGCAGTTACAACAGGATTAGCACAGATACGCAGTATTTT	CASSYNRISTDTQYF
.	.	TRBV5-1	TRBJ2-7	TGCGCCAGCAGCTTGGCAGCGGGCACCTACGAGCAGTACTTC	CASSLAAGTYEQYF
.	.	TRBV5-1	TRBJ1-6	TGCGCCAGCAGCCCCGGGGGGGACGAGTCACCCCTCCACTTT	CASSPGGDESPLHF
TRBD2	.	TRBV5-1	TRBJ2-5	TGCGCCAGCAGCTTGACTAGCGGGAGTGAGACCCAGTACTTC	CASSLTSGSETQYF
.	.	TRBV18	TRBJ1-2	TGTGCCAGCTCACCGGACCGTAACTATGGCTACACCTTC	CASSPDRNYGYTF
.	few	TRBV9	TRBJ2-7	TGTGCCAGCAGCGTAGACGGGGCGCCAAAGGGCGAGCAGTACTTC	CASSVDGAPKGEQYF
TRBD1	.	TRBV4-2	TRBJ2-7	TGTGCCAGCAGCCCGAGGGGACAGGGCTCCTCCTACGAGCAGTACTTC	CASSPRGQGSSYEQYF
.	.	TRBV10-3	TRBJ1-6	TGTGCCATCAGTGACGGGGGGGCAGACTCCTATAATTCACCCCTCCACTTT	CAISDGGADSYNSPLHF
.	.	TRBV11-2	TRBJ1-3	TGTGCCAGCAGCCAACGCGGGGGGATGCGAAACACCATATATTTT	CASSQRGGMRNTIYF
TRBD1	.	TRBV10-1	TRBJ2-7	TGCGCCAGCAGTGCAATCTCCAGACAGGGGGACGTCGAGCAGTACTTC	CASSAISRQGDVEQYF
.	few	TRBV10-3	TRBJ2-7	TGTGCCATCAGTGGCGGCTCCTACGAGCAGTACTTC	CAISGGSYEQYF
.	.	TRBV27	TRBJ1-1	TGTGCCAGCAGTCTACAGGGATTTACTGAAGCTTTCTTT	CASSLQGFTEAFF
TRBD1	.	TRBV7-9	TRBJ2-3	TGTGCCAGCAGCCAGGGGACAGGGTGGACAGATACGCAGTATTTT	CASSQGTGWTDTQYF
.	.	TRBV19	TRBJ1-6	TGTGCCAGTAGTATGACAGATAATTCACCCCTCCACTTT	CASSMTDNSPLHF
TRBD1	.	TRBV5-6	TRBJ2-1	TGTGCCACGGGACAGGAAGGACCCTACAATGAGCAGTTCTTC	CATGQEGPYNEQFF
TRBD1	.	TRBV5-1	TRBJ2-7	TGCGCCAGCAGCTCCTCCCCGGGACAGGGGGGATACGAGCAGTACTTC	CASSSSPGQGGYEQYF
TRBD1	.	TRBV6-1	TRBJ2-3	TGTGCCAGCAGTAAACAGGGGGATACGCAGTATTTT	CASSKQGDTQYF
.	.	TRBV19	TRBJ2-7	TGTGCCAGTAGTTTCACCGGCCCCGTGATCCCCTACGAGCAGTACTTC	CASSFTGPVIPYEQYF
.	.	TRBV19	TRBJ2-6	TGTGCCAGTACCACAGGGAGAGGGTTCTCTGGGGCCAACGTCCTGACTTTC	CASTTGRGFSGANVLTF
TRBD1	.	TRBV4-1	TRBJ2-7	TGCGCCAGCAGCCAAGCGACAGGGGATGCCTACGAGCAGTACTTC	CASSQATGDAYEQYF
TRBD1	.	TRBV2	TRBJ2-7	TGTGCCAGCAGTGAACGGGGACAGGCCTACGAGCAGTACTTC	CASSERGQAYEQYF
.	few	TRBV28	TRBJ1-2	TGTGCCAGCAGTGCACCGATAGCAGTGTATGGCTACACCTTC	CASSAPIAVYGYTF
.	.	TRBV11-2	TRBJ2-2	TGTGCCAGCAGCTTAGCAAGGGCGGGGGAGCTGTTTTTT	CASSLARAGELFF
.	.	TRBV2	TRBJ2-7	TGTGCCAGCCGGGCCTCACAGGGCACCCTAAAGCAGTACTTC	CASRASQGTLKQYF
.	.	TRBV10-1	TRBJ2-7	TGCGCCAGCAGTGCTGGGTTCGCCTACGAGCAGTACTTC	CASSAGFAYEQYF
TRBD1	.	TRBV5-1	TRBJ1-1	TGCGCCAGCAGAGGACAGGTCAACACTGAAGCTTTCTTT	CASRGQVNTEAFF
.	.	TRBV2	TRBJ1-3	TGTGCCAGCAGTGCTACAGGGTACTCTGGAAACACCATATATTTT	CASSATGYSGNTIYF